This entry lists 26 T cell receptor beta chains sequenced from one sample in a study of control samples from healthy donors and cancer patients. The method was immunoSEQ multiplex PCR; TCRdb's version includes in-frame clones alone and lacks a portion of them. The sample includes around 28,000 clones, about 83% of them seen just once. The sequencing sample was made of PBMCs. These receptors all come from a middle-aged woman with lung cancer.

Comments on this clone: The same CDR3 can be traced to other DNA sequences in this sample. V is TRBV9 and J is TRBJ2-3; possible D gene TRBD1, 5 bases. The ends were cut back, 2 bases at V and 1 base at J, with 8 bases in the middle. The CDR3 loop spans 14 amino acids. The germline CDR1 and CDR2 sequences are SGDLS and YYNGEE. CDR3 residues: CASSVGQGTDTQYF. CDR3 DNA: TGTGCCAGCAGCGTGGGGCAGGGCACAGATACGCAGTATTTT.

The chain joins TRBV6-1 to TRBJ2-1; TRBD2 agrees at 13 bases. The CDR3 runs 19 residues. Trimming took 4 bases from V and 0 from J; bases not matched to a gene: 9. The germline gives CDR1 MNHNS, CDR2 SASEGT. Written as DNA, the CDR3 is TGTGCCAGCAGTGGCGGACTAGCGGGGGCCCGAAGCTCCTACAATGAGCAGTTCTTC. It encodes CASSGGLAGARSSYNEQFF.

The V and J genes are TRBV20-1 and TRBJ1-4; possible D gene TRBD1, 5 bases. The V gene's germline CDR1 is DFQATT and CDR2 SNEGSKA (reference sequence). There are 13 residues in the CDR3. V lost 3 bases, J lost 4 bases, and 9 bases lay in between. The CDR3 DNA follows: TGCAGTGCTAGTTTGCAGGGTAATGAAAAACTGTTTTTT. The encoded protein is CSASLQGNEKLFF.

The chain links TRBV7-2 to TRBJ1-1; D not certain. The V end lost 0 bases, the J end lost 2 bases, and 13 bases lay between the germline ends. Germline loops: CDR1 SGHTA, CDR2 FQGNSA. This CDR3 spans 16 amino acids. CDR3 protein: CASSLAHRRPNTEAFF. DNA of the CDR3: TGTGCCAGCAGCTTAGCGCACCGAAGGCCCAACACTGAAGCTTTCTTT.

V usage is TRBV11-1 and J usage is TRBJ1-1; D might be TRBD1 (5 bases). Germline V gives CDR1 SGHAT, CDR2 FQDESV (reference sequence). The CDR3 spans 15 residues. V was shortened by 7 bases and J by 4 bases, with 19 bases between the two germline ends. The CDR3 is CASKALGLLGTEAFF. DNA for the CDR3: TGTGCCAGCAAAGCCCTGGGGCTACTCGGCACTGAAGCTTTCTTT.

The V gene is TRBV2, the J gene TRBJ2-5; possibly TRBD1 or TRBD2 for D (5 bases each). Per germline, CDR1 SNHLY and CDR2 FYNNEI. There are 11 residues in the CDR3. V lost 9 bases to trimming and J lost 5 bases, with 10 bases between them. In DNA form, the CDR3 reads TGTGCCAGGGGGACCGGGGAGACCCAGTACTTC. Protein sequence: CARGTGETQYF.

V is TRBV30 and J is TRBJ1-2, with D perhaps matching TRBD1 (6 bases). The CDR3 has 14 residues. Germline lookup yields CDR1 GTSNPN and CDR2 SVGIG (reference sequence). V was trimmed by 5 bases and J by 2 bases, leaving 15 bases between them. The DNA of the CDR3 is TGTGCCTGGGACAACAGGGCCCCAAACTATGGCTACACCTTC. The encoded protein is CAWDNRAPNYGYTF.

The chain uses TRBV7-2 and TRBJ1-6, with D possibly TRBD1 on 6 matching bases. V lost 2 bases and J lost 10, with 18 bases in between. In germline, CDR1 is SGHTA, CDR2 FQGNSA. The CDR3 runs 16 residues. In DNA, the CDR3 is TGTGCCAGCAGCTTATCAATTTTACAGGGAAGCTCACCCCTCCACTTT. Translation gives CASSLSILQGSSPLHF.

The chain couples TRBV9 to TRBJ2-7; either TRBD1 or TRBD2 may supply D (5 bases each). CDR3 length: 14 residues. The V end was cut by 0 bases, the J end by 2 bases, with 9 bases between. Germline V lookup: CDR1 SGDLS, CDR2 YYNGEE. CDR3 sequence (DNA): TGTGCCAGCAGCGTAGGGGACGGGGCCTACGAGCAGTACTTC. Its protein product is CASSVGDGAYEQYF.

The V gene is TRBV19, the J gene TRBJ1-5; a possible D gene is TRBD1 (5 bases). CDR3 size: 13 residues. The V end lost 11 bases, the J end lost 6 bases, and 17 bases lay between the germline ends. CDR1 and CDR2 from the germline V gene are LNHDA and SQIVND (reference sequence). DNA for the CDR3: TGTGCCTCACGGGGGAGTAGTAGTCAGCCCCAGCATTTT. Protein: CASRGSSSQPQHF.

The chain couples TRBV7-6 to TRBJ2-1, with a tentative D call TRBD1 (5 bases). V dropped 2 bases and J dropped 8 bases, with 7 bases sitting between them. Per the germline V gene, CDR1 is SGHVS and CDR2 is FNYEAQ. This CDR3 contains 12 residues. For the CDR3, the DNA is TGTGCCAGCAGCTTACAGGGCGATGAGCAGTTCTTC. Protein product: CASSLQGDEQFF.

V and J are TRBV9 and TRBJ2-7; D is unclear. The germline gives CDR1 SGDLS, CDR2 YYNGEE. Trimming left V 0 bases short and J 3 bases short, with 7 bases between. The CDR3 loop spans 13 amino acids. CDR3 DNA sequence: TGTGCCAGCAGCGTAGCTCCCTTCTACGAGCAGTACTTC. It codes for CASSVAPFYEQYF. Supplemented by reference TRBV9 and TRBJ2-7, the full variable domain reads DSGVTQTPKHLITATGQRVTLRCSPRSGDLSVYWYQQSLDQGLQFLIQYYNGEERAKGNILERFSAQQFPDLHSELNLSSLELGDSALYFCASSVAPFYEQYFGPGTRLTVT.

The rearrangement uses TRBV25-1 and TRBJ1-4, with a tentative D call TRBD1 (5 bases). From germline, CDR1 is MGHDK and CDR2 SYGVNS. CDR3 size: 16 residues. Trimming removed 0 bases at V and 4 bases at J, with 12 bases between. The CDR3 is CASSEYFDSNNEKLFF. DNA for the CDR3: TGTGCCAGCAGTGAATACTTCGACAGCAATAATGAAAAACTGTTTTTT.

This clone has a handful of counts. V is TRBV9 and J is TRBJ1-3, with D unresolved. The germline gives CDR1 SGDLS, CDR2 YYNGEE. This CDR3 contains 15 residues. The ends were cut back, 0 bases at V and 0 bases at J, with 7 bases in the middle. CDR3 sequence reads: CASSVAGSSGNTIYF. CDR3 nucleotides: TGTGCCAGCAGCGTAGCGGGCAGCTCTGGAAACACCATATATTTT. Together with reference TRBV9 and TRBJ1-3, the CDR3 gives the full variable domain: DSGVTQTPKHLITATGQRVTLRCSPRSGDLSVYWYQQSLDQGLQFLIQYYNGEERAKGNILERFSAQQFPDLHSELNLSSLELGDSALYFCASSVAGSSGNTIYFGEGSWLTVV.

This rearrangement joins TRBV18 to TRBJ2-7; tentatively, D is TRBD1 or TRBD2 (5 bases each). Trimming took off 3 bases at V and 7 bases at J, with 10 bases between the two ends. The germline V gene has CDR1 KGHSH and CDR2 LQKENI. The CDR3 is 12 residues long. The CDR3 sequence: CASSPGEGEQYF. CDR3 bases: TGTGCCAGCTCACCTGGTGAGGGGGAGCAGTACTTC.

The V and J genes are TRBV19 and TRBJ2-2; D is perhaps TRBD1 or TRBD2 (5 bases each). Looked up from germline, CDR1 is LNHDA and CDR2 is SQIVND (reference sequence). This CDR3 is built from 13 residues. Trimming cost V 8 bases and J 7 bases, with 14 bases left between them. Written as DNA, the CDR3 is TGTGCCAGTGAACCCGGGACGGTCGGGGAGCTGTTTTTT. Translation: CASEPGTVGELFF. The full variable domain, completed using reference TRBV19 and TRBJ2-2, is DGGITQSPKYLFRKEGQNVTLSCEQNLNHDAMYWYRQDPGQGLRLIYYSQIVNDFQKGDIAEGYSVSREKKESFPLTVTSAQKNPTAFYLCASEPGTVGELFFGEGSRLTVL.

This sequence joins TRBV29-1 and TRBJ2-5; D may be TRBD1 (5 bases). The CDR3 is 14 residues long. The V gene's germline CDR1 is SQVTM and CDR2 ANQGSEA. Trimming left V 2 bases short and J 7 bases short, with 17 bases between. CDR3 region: CSVEIPDNLGTQYF. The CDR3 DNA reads TGCAGCGTTGAAATCCCGGACAATCTGGGGACCCAGTACTTC.

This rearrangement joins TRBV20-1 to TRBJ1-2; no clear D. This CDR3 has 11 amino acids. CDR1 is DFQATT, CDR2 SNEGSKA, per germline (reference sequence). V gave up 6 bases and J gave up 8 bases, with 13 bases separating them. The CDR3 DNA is TGCAGTGCAACATGGAGGAACGGCTACACCTTC. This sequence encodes CSATWRNGYTF.

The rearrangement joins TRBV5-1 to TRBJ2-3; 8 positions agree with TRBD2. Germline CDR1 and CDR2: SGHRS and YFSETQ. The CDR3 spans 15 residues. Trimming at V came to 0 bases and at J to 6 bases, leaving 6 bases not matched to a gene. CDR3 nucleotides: TGCGCCAGCAGCTTGGACGGGGGGGCCGGGGATACGCAGTATTTT. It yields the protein CASSLDGGAGDTQYF. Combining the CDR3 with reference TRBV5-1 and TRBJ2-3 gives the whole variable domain KAGVTQTPRYLIKTRGQQVTLSCSPISGHRSVSWYQQTPGQGLQFLFEYFSETQRNKGNFPGRFSGRQFSNSRSEMNVSTLELGDSALYLCASSLDGGAGDTQYFGPGTRLTVL.

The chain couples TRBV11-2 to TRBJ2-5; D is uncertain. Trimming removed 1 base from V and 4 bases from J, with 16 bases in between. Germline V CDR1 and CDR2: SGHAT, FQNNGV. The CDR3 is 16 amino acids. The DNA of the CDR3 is TGTGCCAGCAGCTTAGGCCCCTACACGGAAAGAGAGACCCAGTACTTC. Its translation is CASSLGPYTERETQYF.

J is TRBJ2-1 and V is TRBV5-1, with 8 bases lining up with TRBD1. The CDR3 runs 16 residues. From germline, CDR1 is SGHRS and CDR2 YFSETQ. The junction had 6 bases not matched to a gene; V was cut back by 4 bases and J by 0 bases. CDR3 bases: TGCGCCAGCAGCCTGGGGACAGGAAGCTCCTACAATGAGCAGTTCTTC. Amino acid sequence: CASSLGTGSSYNEQFF. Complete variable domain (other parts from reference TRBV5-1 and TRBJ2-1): KAGVTQTPRYLIKTRGQQVTLSCSPISGHRSVSWYQQTPGQGLQFLFEYFSETQRNKGNFPGRFSGRQFSNSRSEMNVSTLELGDSALYLCASSLGTGSSYNEQFFGPGTRLTVL.

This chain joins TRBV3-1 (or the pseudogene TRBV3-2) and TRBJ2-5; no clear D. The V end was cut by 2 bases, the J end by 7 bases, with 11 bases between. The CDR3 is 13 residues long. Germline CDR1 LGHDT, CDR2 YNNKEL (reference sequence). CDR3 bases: TGTGCCAGCAGCCAAACGGCGCCGGGGACCCAGTACTTC. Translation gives CASSQTAPGTQYF.

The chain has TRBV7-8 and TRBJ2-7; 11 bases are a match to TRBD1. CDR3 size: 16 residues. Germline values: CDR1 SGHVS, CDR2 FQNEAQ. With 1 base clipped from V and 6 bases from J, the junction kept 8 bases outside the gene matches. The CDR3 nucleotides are TGTGCCAGCAGCTTAGTCCCGGGACAGGGGGGCGGCGAGCAGTACTTC. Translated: CASSLVPGQGGGEQYF.

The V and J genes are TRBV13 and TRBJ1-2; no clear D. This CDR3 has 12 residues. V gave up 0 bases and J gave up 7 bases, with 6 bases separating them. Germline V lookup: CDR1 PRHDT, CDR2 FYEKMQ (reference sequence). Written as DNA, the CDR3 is TGTGCCAGCAGCTTAGGGGGAGCTGGCTACACCTTC. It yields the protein CASSLGGAGYTF.

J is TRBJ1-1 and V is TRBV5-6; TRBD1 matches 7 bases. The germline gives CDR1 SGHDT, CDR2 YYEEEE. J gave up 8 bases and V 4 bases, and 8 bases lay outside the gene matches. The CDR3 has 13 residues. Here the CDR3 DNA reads TGTGCCAGCAGCAATGACAGGGTTCGAGAAGCTTTCTTT. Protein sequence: CASSNDRVREAFF.

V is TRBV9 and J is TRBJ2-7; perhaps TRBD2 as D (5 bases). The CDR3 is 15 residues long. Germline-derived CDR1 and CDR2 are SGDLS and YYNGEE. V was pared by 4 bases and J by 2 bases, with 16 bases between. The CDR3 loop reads CASSPTRFGAYEQYF. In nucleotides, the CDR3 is TGTGCCAGCAGCCCCACTCGGTTCGGGGCCTACGAGCAGTACTTC.